The 6 T cell receptor beta chains in this list originate from one sample, sequenced in a study of T cells in Graves' hyperthyroidism and ophthalmopathy. TCR beta CDR3 regions were amplified from RNA. The HTBI primer set was used in a first-round RT-PCR of the TCR CDR3. TCRdb processed the multiplex PCR reads anew with MiXCR; each CDR3 protein has one entry. There are hundreds of thousands of distinct CDR3 sequences in the sample; about 38% occur only once, and about 8.9% lies in the top ten. Material for sequencing was blood. The origin of the receptors is a man aged 18 to 30 with Graves' hyperthyroidism.

V is TRBV5-4 and J is TRBJ2-7, with 10 bases identical to TRBD2. With V trimmed by 4 bases and J by 3 bases, 10 bases remained unmatched. Germline assignment: CDR1 SGHNT and CDR2 YYREEE (reference sequence). This CDR3 has 16 residues. The CDR3 sequence is CASSHPGLAEDYEQYF. CDR3 bases: TGTGCCAGCAGCCATCCCGGACTAGCGGAAGACTACGAGCAGTACTTC.

The chain joins TRBV6-1 to TRBJ1-1; no definite D call. V lost 5 bases to trimming and J lost 0 bases, with 13 bases between them. CDR1 MNHNS and CDR2 SASEGT come from the germline V gene. CDR3 length: 15 residues. Here the CDR3 reads CASSPWRSMNTEAFF. As DNA, the CDR3 is TGTGCCAGCAGTCCCTGGAGGAGCATGAACACTGAAGCTTTCTTT.

A few counts support this clonotype. The chain uses TRBV12-3 or TRBV12-4 and TRBJ2-7; D remains unclear. V was clipped by 4 bases and J by 3 bases, with 10 bases between them. The CDR3 runs to 13 residues. The CDR3 here is CASSSHWGYEQYF. For the CDR3, the DNA is TGTGCCAGCAGTTCACACTGGGGCTACGAGCAGTACTTC.

The CDR3 here is CASSPQRRSNQPQHF. The CDR3 DNA sequence: TGTGCCAGCAGCCCGCAGCGGCGTAGCAATCAGCCCCAGCATTTT. The V gene is TRBV27, the J gene TRBJ1-5; D call uncertain. Germline loops: CDR1 MNHEY, CDR2 SMNVEV (reference sequence). The V and J ends lost 6 bases and 0 bases respectively, with 12 bases between them. The CDR3 extends over 15 amino acids.

This clonotype was found many times. The chain couples TRBV15 to TRBJ1-4; D gene uncertain. Germline V lookup: CDR1 LNHNV, CDR2 YYDKDF (reference sequence). CDR3 length: 16 amino acids. Trimming took off 2 bases at V and 8 bases at J, with 18 bases between the two ends. The CDR3 DNA is TGTGCCACCAGCAGATCTATAGGAATTGTAGGGGAAAAACTGTTTTTT. Its protein product is CATSRSIGIVGEKLFF.

This clonotype came up many times. The chain joins TRBV12-3 or TRBV12-4 to TRBJ1-1; a possible D gene is TRBD1 (5 bases). The CDR3 runs 15 residues. The V gene lost 5 bases and the J gene lost 0 bases, with 13 bases spanning the gap. CDR3 region: CASSIDRAMNTEAFF. The CDR3, as DNA: TGTGCCAGCAGTATTGACAGAGCGATGAACACTGAAGCTTTCTTT.